This passage covers 26 T cell receptor beta chains from one sample sequenced in a study of CD8 T cells in ankylosing spondylitis. TCRdb redid the calling of the 5' RACE reads with MiXCR, one entry per CDR3 protein. The sample has around 160,000 distinct CDR3 sequences; 11% are singletons. The material sequenced was blood, either unsorted or a sorted T cell fraction (not recorded which). The source is a male donor with ankylosing spondylitis or in good health (not recorded which).

This clonotype was seen a few times. The chain links TRBV7-9 to TRBJ2-7; 9 nucleotides align to TRBD1. The ends lost 5 bases at V and 5 bases at J; junction bases unmatched: 7. The CDR3 is 14 amino acids. The germline gives CDR1 SEHNR, CDR2 FQNEAQ (reference sequence). The CDR3 protein is CASSRTGVGHEQYF. The CDR3 DNA follows: TGTGCCAGCAGCCGGACAGGGGTCGGACACGAGCAGTACTTC. Together with reference TRBV7-9 and TRBJ2-7, the CDR3 gives the full variable domain: DTGVSQNPRHKITKRGQNVTFRCDPISEHNRLYWYRQTLGQGPEFLTYFQNEAQLEKSRLLSDRFSAERPKGSFSTLEIQRTEQGDSAMYLCASSRTGVGHEQYFGPGTRLTVT.

This clonotype was recorded at least ten times. The V call is TRBV27, the J call TRBJ1-1; TRBD1 might be the D (5 bases). Per germline, CDR1 MNHEY and CDR2 SMNVEV (reference sequence). The ends were cut back, 4 bases at V and 1 base at J, with 10 bases in the middle. CDR3 length: 14 amino acids. The CDR3 reads CASSSRTSNTEAFF. The DNA of the CDR3 is TGTGCCAGCAGTTCACGGACATCGAACACTGAAGCTTTCTTT.

In its sample, this clonotype was seen a few times. V and J are TRBV27 and TRBJ2-7, with 9 nucleotides matching TRBD2. The ends lost 0 bases at V and 8 bases at J; junction bases unmatched: 5. Germline V gene data show CDR1 as MNHEY and CDR2 as SMNVEV (reference sequence). The CDR3 is 14 amino acids. The CDR3 sequence: CASSLSSGGIKQYF. CDR3 DNA sequence: TGTGCCAGCAGTTTATCAAGCGGGGGGATCAAGCAGTACTTC.

The chain joins TRBV27 to TRBJ2-5; tentative D call: TRBD2 (6 bases). The V end was cut by 2 bases, the J end by 1 base, with 14 bases between. Germline V gene sequence: CDR1 MNHEY, CDR2 SMNVEV (reference sequence). The CDR3 spans 16 residues. The CDR3 protein is CASSLTGGIFQETQYF. The CDR3 nucleotides read TGTGCCAGCAGTTTAACTGGCGGGATATTCCAAGAGACCCAGTACTTC.

This clonotype was found many times. The chain is built from TRBV28 and TRBJ2-7; 14 nucleotides match TRBD2. This CDR3 is built from 13 residues. The ends lost 8 bases at V and 3 bases at J; junction bases unmatched: 0. Germline CDR1 and CDR2: MDHEN and SYDVKM. The CDR3, as DNA: TGTGCCAGCGGACTAGCGGGAGGCTACGAGCAGTACTTC. Encoded protein: CASGLAGGYEQYF.

This clonotype showed up many times. The rearrangement joins TRBV12-3 or TRBV12-4 to TRBJ1-1; no definite D call. The CDR3 has 14 amino acids. The V and J ends lost 2 bases and 4 bases respectively, with 11 bases between them. The CDR3 bases are TGTGCCAGCAGTTTAATATCCGGGAGCACTGAAGCTTTCTTT. Translating gives CASSLISGSTEAFF.

This chain connects TRBV12-5 to TRBJ2-3; possibly TRBD2 for D (5 bases). V gave up 6 bases and J gave up 3 bases, with 19 bases separating them. The CDR3 is 16 residues long. Germline loops: CDR1 LGHNT, CDR2 FRNRAP. The CDR3 DNA sequence: TGTGCTAGTGGCCCCGGAGGTGGAAGGAATACAGATACGCAGTATTTT. Translating it yields CASGPGGGRNTDTQYF.

The chain recombines TRBV6-5 with TRBJ2-7; D call uncertain. CDR3 size: 13 residues. Germline V gives CDR1 MNHEY, CDR2 SVGAGI. V was pared by 0 bases and J by 9 bases, with 12 bases between. The CDR3 sequence: CASSYSEVRGQYF. The CDR3 DNA is TGTGCCAGCAGTTACTCTGAGGTCCGAGGGCAGTACTTC.

As for this clonotype: A read error is possible here, since a much larger clone lies one base away. The V gene is TRBV6-1, the J gene TRBJ2-1; D possibly matches TRBD1 or TRBD2 (6 bases each). The CDR3 runs to 14 residues. The germline gives CDR1 MNHNS, CDR2 SASEGT. The CDR3, as DNA: TGTGCCAGCAGTACATGGAAGGGGGGCCATGAGCAGATCTTC. As protein: CASSTWKGGHEQIF.

The chain joins TRBV3-1 to TRBJ2-5, with TRBD1 matching over 7 bases. J lost 5 bases, V lost 3 bases, and 6 bases had no gene match. Germline V gene sequence: CDR1 LGHDT, CDR2 YNNKEL (reference sequence). The CDR3 extends over 14 amino acids. The CDR3 bases are TGTGCCAGCAGCCATGAGGACAGGACGGAGACCCAGTACTTC. Its protein is CASSHEDRTETQYF.

This clonotype has only a few counts. The rearrangement joins TRBV5-1 to TRBJ2-3; D is perhaps TRBD2 (6 bases). Germline CDR1 reads SGHRS; CDR2 reads YFSETQ. V lost 1 base to trimming and J lost 0 bases, with 12 bases between them. This CDR3 is 16 amino acids long. CDR3 DNA sequence: TGCGCCAGCAGCTTGATGGCGGGGATCAGCACAGATACGCAGTATTTT. Translation: CASSLMAGISTDTQYF.

This clonotype came up many times. The chain is built from TRBV5-5 and TRBJ2-5; 13 bases fit TRBD2. Germline values: CDR1 SGHKS, CDR2 YYEKEE (reference sequence). This CDR3 has 16 residues. J gave up 4 bases and V 1 base, and 4 bases lay outside the gene matches. The CDR3 protein is CASSLRRLAGGETQYF. CDR3 in DNA: TGTGCCAGCAGCTTGCGCCGACTAGCGGGAGGAGAGACCCAGTACTTC.

CDR3 residues: CASSSGTSGYNEQFF. CDR3 sequence (DNA): TGTGCCAGCAGTTCCGGGACTAGCGGGTACAATGAGCAGTTCTTC. The chain recombines TRBV7-2 with TRBJ2-1, with 12 bases matching TRBD2. The CDR3 contains 15 residues. The J segment lost 4 bases and the V segment lost 6 bases, leaving 4 bases of the junction unmatched. The germline V gene has CDR1 SGHTA and CDR2 FQGNSA.

This clonotype was seen more than once but under ten times. The chain uses TRBV6-2 or TRBV6-3 and TRBJ2-7; D possibly uses TRBD1 or TRBD2 (5 bases each). The V gene's germline CDR1 is MNHEY and CDR2 SVGEGT. The CDR3 length is 16 residues. The V and J ends lost 2 bases and 0 bases respectively, with 14 bases between them. CDR3 loop: CASSYKRPGASYEQYF. As DNA, the CDR3 is TGTGCCAGCAGTTACAAAAGGCCCGGGGCCTCCTACGAGCAGTACTTC.

This clonotype has ten or more counts. The chain links TRBV12-3 or TRBV12-4 to TRBJ1-2; 7 nucleotides agree with TRBD1. The V gene end was trimmed by 0 bases and the J gene end by 10 bases; junction bases not matched to a gene: 5. The CDR3 length is 13 residues. The CDR3 sequence is CASSLARDSSYTF. CDR3 bases: TGTGCCAGCAGTTTAGCCCGGGACAGCTCCTACACCTTC.

This clonotype was counted many times. V usage is TRBV10-3 and J usage is TRBJ1-1; D is unresolved. The V end lost 2 bases, the J end lost 0 bases, and 4 bases lay between the germline ends. Germline-derived CDR1 and CDR2 are ENHRY and SYGVKD. This CDR3 comprises 13 residues. Here the CDR3 DNA reads TGTGCCATCAGTGAGCTCTTGAACACTGAAGCTTTCTTT. This sequence encodes CAISELLNTEAFF.

This chain connects TRBV5-5 to TRBJ2-2; 7 bases agree with TRBD1. From germline, CDR1 is SGHKS and CDR2 YYEKEE (reference sequence). J was trimmed by 4 bases and V by 4 bases; bases with no gene match: 7. The CDR3 covers 15 residues. For the CDR3, the DNA is TGTGCCAGCAGCGTCTCGACAGGGACCACCGGGGAGCTGTTTTTT. Encoded protein: CASSVSTGTTGELFF.

This clonotype occurred many times. The chain recombines TRBV5-1 with TRBJ2-7; 7 nucleotides agree with TRBD1. Germline CDR1 and CDR2: SGHRS and YFSETQ. This CDR3 has 13 residues. Unmatched junction bases numbered 6, after V lost 4 bases and J lost 5 bases. The CDR3 region has the DNA TGCGCCAGCAGCCCACAGGGGCCCAACGAGCAGTACTTC. Translation: CASSPQGPNEQYF.

This clonotype was observed many times. The chain recombines TRBV7-2 with TRBJ1-2; no definite D call. The ends were cut back, 3 bases at V and 5 bases at J, with 10 bases in the middle. CDR3 length equals 13 residues. Germline CDR1 SGHTA, CDR2 FQGNSA. The CDR3, as DNA: TGTGCCAGCAGCTTGAGTGGTCCTTATGGCTACACCTTC. This encodes CASSLSGPYGYTF.

This clonotype was observed at least ten times. V is TRBV5-1 and J is TRBJ1-1, with a weak D call TRBD1 (6 bases). CDR1 and CDR2 (germline): SGHRS, YFSETQ. This CDR3 has 14 residues. The ends were cut back, 1 base at V and 5 bases at J, with 12 bases in the middle. The CDR3 here is CASSLTGGGTEAFF. CDR3 coding DNA: TGCGCCAGCAGCTTGACAGGAGGGGGGACTGAAGCTTTCTTT. The entire variable domain, with the rest obtained from reference TRBV5-1 and TRBJ1-1, is as follows: KAGVTQTPRYLIKTRGQQVTLSCSPISGHRSVSWYQQTPGQGLQFLFEYFSETQRNKGNFPGRFSGRQFSNSRSEMNVSTLELGDSALYLCASSLTGGGTEAFFGQGTRLTVV.

The gene calls are TRBV10-1 and TRBJ2-3, with 13 bases lining up with TRBD2. Germline CDR1 WNHNN, CDR2 SYGVQD (reference sequence). This CDR3 comprises 17 residues. The V segment lost 2 bases and the J segment 5 bases; nucleotides outside the gene matches: 7. The CDR3 region has the DNA TGCGCCAGCAGTGAGAAGGGGACTAGCGGGATGATAGATACGCAGTATTTT. Translation: CASSEKGTSGMIDTQYF.

The chain is built from TRBV12-3 or TRBV12-4 and TRBJ2-1; 9 nucleotides line up with TRBD2. This CDR3 has 18 residues. V was clipped by 1 base and J by 7 bases; unmatched bases: 14. The CDR3 region has the DNA TGTGCCAGCAGTTTAGACGCAGGCGGCGGGGGGGCTAGGAATGAGCAGTTCTTC. This encodes CASSLDAGGGGARNEQFF.

Worth noting for this clonotype: Compared with germline, one end of the junction differs, possibly owing to a read error. The V call is TRBV10-1, the J call TRBJ2-2; 10 nucleotides line up with TRBD1. This CDR3 contains 15 residues. Germline V CDR1 and CDR2: WNHNN, SYGVQD (reference sequence). CDR3 residues: CASSPGQGNTGGLFF. The DNA for the CDR3 is TGCGCCAGCAGCCCGGGACAGGGGAACACCGGGGGGCTGTTTTTT.

This clonotype was seen a few times. The rearrangement joins TRBV6-2 or TRBV6-3 to TRBJ2-2; unclear D gene. Deletions cut 8 bases from V and 5 bases from J, with 12 bases between. Germline V gene data show CDR1 as MNHEY and CDR2 as SVGEGT. This CDR3 region has 13 residues. The CDR3 spells CASHNQGTGELFF. The DNA of the CDR3 is TGTGCCAGCCACAATCAAGGTACCGGGGAGCTGTTTTTT.

This clonotype has ten or more counts. The rearrangement joins TRBV5-1 to TRBJ1-1; 9 nucleotides align to TRBD1. The CDR3 has 15 amino acids. Germline-derived CDR1 and CDR2 are SGHRS and YFSETQ. The V and J ends lost 4 bases and 1 base, in that order; junction bases with no gene match: 5. The CDR3: CASSTQTGGNTEAFF. The CDR3 bases are TGCGCCAGCAGCACTCAGACAGGGGGGAACACTGAAGCTTTCTTT. Supplemented by reference TRBV5-1 and TRBJ1-1, the full variable domain reads KAGVTQTPRYLIKTRGQQVTLSCSPISGHRSVSWYQQTPGQGLQFLFEYFSETQRNKGNFPGRFSGRQFSNSRSEMNVSTLELGDSALYLCASSTQTGGNTEAFFGQGTRLTVV.

The chain carries TRBV20-1 and TRBJ2-5; TRBD2 agrees at 7 bases. Germline-derived CDR1 and CDR2 are DFQATT and SNEGSKA (reference sequence). This CDR3 is 16 amino acids long. J lost 5 bases, V lost 3 bases, and 15 bases had no gene match. CDR3 residues: CSASFASGPPLETQYF. The CDR3 DNA sequence: TGCAGTGCTAGTTTCGCTAGCGGCCCCCCGCTGGAGACCCAGTACTTC.